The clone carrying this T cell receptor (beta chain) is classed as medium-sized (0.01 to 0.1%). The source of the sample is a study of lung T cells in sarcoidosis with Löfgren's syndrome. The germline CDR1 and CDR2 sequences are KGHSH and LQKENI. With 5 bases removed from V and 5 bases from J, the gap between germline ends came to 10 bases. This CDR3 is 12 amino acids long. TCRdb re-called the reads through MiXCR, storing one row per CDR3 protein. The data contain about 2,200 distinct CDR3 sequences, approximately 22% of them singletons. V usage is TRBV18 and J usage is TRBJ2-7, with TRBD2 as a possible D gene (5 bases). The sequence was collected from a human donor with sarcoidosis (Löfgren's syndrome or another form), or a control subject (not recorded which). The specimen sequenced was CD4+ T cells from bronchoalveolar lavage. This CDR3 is CASSSASNEQYF. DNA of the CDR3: TGTGCCAGCTCATCGGCTAGCAACGAGCAGTACTTC.